This T cell receptor beta chain was sequenced in a study of T cells expressing NK-cell markers. Whole-study context: Serological testing identified seven of the eight sequenced donors as HCMV-seropositive and one as seronegative.

Germline CDR1 and CDR2: KGHSH and LQKENI. The CDR3 sequence is 17 residues long. Overall study findings and caveats: For a few donors, these clonotypes were likewise the leading ones in the CD3+CD56-NKG2C+ fraction.

As for this clonotype: Its antigen is not identified.

With UMIs, 5'RACE template switching was used to make TCR beta cDNA. Reprocessing the 5' RACE reads, TCRdb reports a single entry for every CDR3 protein and omits DNA. The listing records some 390,000 distinct CDR3 sequences. Sequenced: blood T cells: a sorted CD56 or NKG2C T cell subset, CD4+ or CD8+ T cells, or bulk PBMC T cells (not recorded which). This chain links TRBV18 with TRBJ1-5; with no DNA, the TCRdb D assignment of TRBD1 cannot be verified. This sequence originates from a woman in her fifties or sixties in good health. The CDR3 is CASSPPSWGMGNQPQHF.